A selection of T cell receptor beta chains follows, all from one sample in a study of identical twins. MiXCR, run by TCRdb on the 5' RACE reads, gives a single entry per CDR3 protein. The sample lists around 100,000 distinct CDR3 sequences; 5.9% were seen once. The sample comprised memory T cells sorted from blood. Source of these receptors: a woman between 50 and 59 years old in good health. Each CDR3 is given with its conserved first and last residue. Each record gives: clone size, V gene, J gene, D gene, CDR3 DNA, CDR3 protein. The D gene is left open where the match is weak. Size is omitted from some rows. Given values are once, few, many or a class for expanded clones.

clone_size: many
v_call: TRBV7-9
j_call: TRBJ2-1
d_call: -
cdr3_nt: TGTGCCAGCAAGGGCGACCCCAATGAGCAGTTCTTC
cdr3_aa: CASKGDPNEQFF

clone_size: few
v_call: TRBV6-2/TRBV6-3
j_call: TRBJ1-1
d_call: -
cdr3_nt: TGTGCCAGCAGTTACCGGGACAAGCACACTGAAGCTTTCTTT
cdr3_aa: CASSYRDKHTEAFF

clone_size: many
v_call: TRBV12-3/TRBV12-4
j_call: TRBJ1-5
d_call: -
cdr3_nt: TGTGCCAGCAGTTTAGGGCCTTTAAAGGGGGGGTTGAGCCCTGGAGGCAATCAGCCCCAGCATTTT
cdr3_aa: CASSLGPLKGGLSPGGNQPQHF

clone_size: many
v_call: TRBV5-5
j_call: TRBJ2-7
d_call: -
cdr3_nt: TGTGCCAGCAGCTTGCGGGGAGGGGGCGGCTCCTACGAGCAGTACTTC
cdr3_aa: CASSLRGGGGSYEQYF

clone_size: many
v_call: TRBV4-1
j_call: TRBJ2-7
d_call: -
cdr3_nt: TGCGCCAGCAGCCAAGAATATGCGGACAGGCAGTACTTC
cdr3_aa: CASSQEYADRQYF

clone_size: -
v_call: TRBV5-6
j_call: TRBJ2-7
d_call: -
cdr3_nt: TGTGCCAGCAGCGTTTTAAGCCCAAAATCCTACGAGCAGTACTTC
cdr3_aa: CASSVLSPKSYEQYF

clone_size: -
v_call: TRBV20-1
j_call: TRBJ2-1
d_call: TRBD1
cdr3_nt: TGCAGTGCTAGACCTTTTACCAGCGGGACAGGGGGCGAGCAGTTCTTC
cdr3_aa: CSARPFTSGTGGEQFF

clone_size: -
v_call: TRBV12-3/TRBV12-4
j_call: TRBJ1-4
d_call: TRBD1
cdr3_nt: TGTGCCAGCAGTTTAATGGTAACCGGGACAGCGGAAAAACTGTTTTTT
cdr3_aa: CASSLMVTGTAEKLFF

clone_size: many
v_call: TRBV4-1
j_call: TRBJ1-4
d_call: -
cdr3_nt: TGCGCCAGCAGCCAAGATCTTCGCAATGAAAAACTGTTTTTT
cdr3_aa: CASSQDLRNEKLFF

clone_size: many
v_call: TRBV7-8
j_call: TRBJ1-5
d_call: TRBD1
cdr3_nt: TGTGCCAGCAGCTTAGGGACCTTTAGGGGGCGAGGTCAGCCCCAGCATTTT
cdr3_aa: CASSLGTFRGRGQPQHF

clone_size: many
v_call: TRBV6-2/TRBV6-3
j_call: TRBJ2-5
d_call: -
cdr3_nt: TGTGCCAGCAGTCCGGAGCGTGTAGTGGGAGAGACCCAGTACTTC
cdr3_aa: CASSPERVVGETQYF

clone_size: many
v_call: TRBV5-1
j_call: TRBJ2-3
d_call: -
cdr3_nt: TGCGCCAGCAGCCACCTGGGGGGGGCCCCCACAGATACGCAGTATTTT
cdr3_aa: CASSHLGGAPTDTQYF

clone_size: many
v_call: TRBV4-1
j_call: TRBJ1-1
d_call: -
cdr3_nt: TGCGCCAGCAGCAAAATTCAGGTGAAGGAGGGAGAAAGCGCTGAAGCTTTCTTT
cdr3_aa: CASSKIQVKEGESAEAFF

clone_size: many
v_call: TRBV12-3/TRBV12-4
j_call: TRBJ2-7
d_call: -
cdr3_nt: TGTGCCAGCACCCCTGGGGTCTCCTACGAGCAGTACTTC
cdr3_aa: CASTPGVSYEQYF

clone_size: many
v_call: TRBV12-3/TRBV12-4
j_call: TRBJ1-6
d_call: -
cdr3_nt: TGTGCCAGCAGCCCCGGAGGGACTAATAATTCACCCCTCCACTTT
cdr3_aa: CASSPGGTNNSPLHF

clone_size: many
v_call: TRBV5-1
j_call: TRBJ2-1
d_call: -
cdr3_nt: TGCGCCAGCAGCTTGCTAGCACAAAGCTCCTACAATGAGCAGTTCTTC
cdr3_aa: CASSLLAQSSYNEQFF

clone_size: few
v_call: TRBV5-1
j_call: TRBJ1-6
d_call: -
cdr3_nt: TGCGCCAGCAGCGCTGGGGTAAATCGAGGCTCCTATAATTCACCCCTCCACTTT
cdr3_aa: CASSAGVNRGSYNSPLHF

clone_size: few
v_call: TRBV12-3/TRBV12-4
j_call: TRBJ1-5
d_call: -
cdr3_nt: TGTGCCAGCAGTGGTAGGGGATTTAACAATCAGCCCCAGCATTTT
cdr3_aa: CASSGRGFNNQPQHF